This TCR beta chain was identified during a study of neurological immune-mediated disorders. Broader study findings: Across subjects, no CDR3 amino acid sequence appeared in expanded clones of more than one subject, a finding that suggested private repertoires in all groups. TCR clonal expansion peaked in HTLV-1-associated myelopathy patients and was lowest in multiple sclerosis patients.

Many counts were recorded for this clonotype. Its antigen remains unidentified. Healthy controls were blood bank volunteers in Maryland, USA. CDR1 and CDR2 (germline): LGHDT, YNNKEL (reference sequence). Trimming removed 0 bases at V and 6 bases at J, with 12 bases between. CDR3 size: 15 residues. cDNA was made by 5'RACE with 10-nucleotide random UMIs. TCRdb reprocessed the 5' RACE reads with MiXCR, giving one entry per CDR3 protein. This sample has 55,000 to 70,000 distinct CDR3 sequences, with about an eighth found just once. Sequencing was carried out using PBMCs. This rearrangement joins TRBV3-1 to TRBJ2-1, with D possibly matching TRBD2 (6 bases). This TCR was sampled from a man aged 55 to 70 in good health. CDR3 in amino acids: CASSQDRGKGNEQFF. The DNA of the CDR3 is TGTGCCAGCAGCCAAGATCGGGGGAAAGGCAATGAGCAGTTCTTC.